This T cell receptor (beta chain) was observed in a study of blood T cells in healthy people across ages (dated by TCRdb to between 2014 and 2017). For the wider study: Template switching captured roughly one uniquely barcoded TCR beta cDNA molecule per two T cells in model experiments. Age-related changes in TCR beta repertoire diversity were measured in the study by deep sequencing normalized with unique cDNA molecular identifiers. Donors were grouped into four age groups: young (average approximately 15 years), middle-aged (roughly 40), aged (over 55) and long-lived (about 82). Using the same blood draw, the study looked at two additional independent replicas of 1 million unique cDNA reads for two donors, one aged 18 to 30 and the other aged 80 or older. Study-wide conclusions, independent of this receptor: Total diversity estimates from one million sequenced T cells were considered lower bounds and underestimates. Observed TCR beta diversity per million T cells fell roughly linearly with age, and a significant reduction was already apparent by age around 44. Observed TCR beta diversity correlated strongly with the percentage of naive T cells measured by flow cytometry. Because the CMV infection status of the donors was unknown, age-related changes in expanded clonotypes may potentially have been confounded. Since profiling was done on bulk unsorted PBMCs, naive and antigen-experienced compartments could not be conclusively compared. Compared with the aged group, the long-lived group had more naive CD4+ T cells, fewer expanded clones and increased TCR diversity, a pattern suggesting age selection.

The donors were roughly 39 Caucasian individuals from Russia, aged roughly 6 to 100 years, who were systemically healthy. Each donor gave about 11 milliliters of peripheral blood, drawn into EDTA-treated Vacutainer tubes. PBMCs were isolated by Ficoll-Paque density-gradient centrifugation, with at least 6.5 million obtained per sample. Total RNA, at least 6 micrograms per sample, was extracted from PBMCs with Trizol reagent. For every donor, flow cytometry on a PBMC aliquot measured the percentage of naive CD45RAhigh/CD27high T cells. The library was produced with 5' RACE. The sample was run on an Illumina HiSeq 2500. A second PCR of 7 to 11 cycles was run with a J-beta primer mix and a sample-barcoded 5' primer. A unique molecular identifier was introduced onto each TCR beta cDNA molecule by a template-switch 5' adaptor carrying 12 random nucleotides. Each sample yielded at least 2.5 million CDR3-containing paired-end reads. All of the RNA was converted into first-strand cDNA using the Mint cDNA synthesis kit, with a TRBC-specific oligonucleotide serving as the primer. After uracil-DNA glycosylase treatment, a first 18-cycle PCR used universal primers M1SS and BC2_uni_R on all cDNA. The paper's processing steps were these. For normalization, 1 million high-quality reads were randomly selected from each sample, with every read carrying a distinct molecular identifier. Reads with shared molecular identifiers were discarded instead of being binned into consensus sequences. MiTCR, run with a Q25 quality threshold and the strictest error-elimination algorithm, handled CDR3 identification, clonotype clustering and error correction. Lower-bound total TCR beta diversity was estimated with a nonparametric unseen species model using Euler transformation. TCRdb trimmed public reads at Q25 via fastp, called clones via MiXCR and kept in-frame beta chains. Duplicate CDR3 protein sequences are folded into a single record with the most common DNA and genes. These V and J calls rely on TCRdb rather than the paper's analysis. In this sample the table shows about 800,000 distinct CDR3 sequences, 20% to 30% of which occur a single time. In total, the top ten clones hold approximately 3.7% of the sample.

CDR3 length: 14 amino acids, cysteine to phenylalanine. CDR3 DNA only is kept here, 42 bases in frame from base 1. V drops 7 bases and J drops 5 bases, leaving 17 bases in between. As concerns this clonotype: Its antigen is still unknown. It has no much larger one-base neighbor in the sample; base qualities were not kept.

This sample also appeared in a second study, on T cells of mothers and their children. According to the second study: Nine systemically healthy Caucasian individuals, comprising three mothers and their six children, were included as donors. cDNA synthesis consumed the entire amount of extracted RNA, loaded at roughly 1.5 ug RNA in each 15 ul reaction. In the second PCR, the M1S primer introduced both the sample barcodes and 2-4 random nucleotides. Over 9.5 million TCR beta CDR3 reads were obtained for each mother, and 3 million to 3.5 million reads were obtained for each child. In both related and unrelated pairs, thymic selection shapes the output of TCR recombination in a similar way, with inherited differences having only a minor effect. Normalized repertoire overlap was always slightly but never significantly higher in related than unrelated mother-child pairs. No persistent microchimeric T cell clones were found, with a detection sensitivity of around 100 clones per million clonotypes. In the study, deep NGS was used to compare the TCR beta repertoires of mothers and children, and features distinguishing related mother-child pairs from unrelated individuals were sought. On average, the children were roughly 10 +/- 4 years old, while the mothers were 40 +/- 4 years old. Libraries were sequenced on Illumina HiSeq 2000 with 100+100 nt paired-end reads after adapter ligation with NEBNext reagents. To avoid cross-contamination, the mother libraries and the child libraries were prepared a month apart and sequenced in separate runs. Each donor had between roughly 450,000 and 2,300,000 distinct TCR beta clonotypes identified. Naive TCR beta clonotypes were estimated from low-frequency clonotypes matched to each donor's FACS-determined naive share, without sorting.

This chain is built from TRBV12-3 or TRBV12-4 and TRBJ2-5, with a tentative D call of TRBD1 or TRBD2, each matching 6 bases. The sequencing sample was made of blood. The clonotype was recovered from a boy younger than 18 in good health. The DNA reads TGTGCCAGCAAAAACTCGGGGGCATGGGAGACCCAGTACTTC. Its translation is CASKNSGAWETQYF.